One and the same sample provided the 18 T cell receptor beta chains below, sequenced in a study of T cell responses to AZD1222 COVID-19 vaccine. The repertoire was sequenced with immunoSEQ multiplex PCR; TCRdb's copy has only in-frame clones and lacks some. The sample lists 80,000 or so clones; 90% were seen once. Sequences were derived from peripheral blood, sampled on day 0 of AZD1222 vaccination. Source of these receptors: an adult in good health.

The chain carries TRBV3-1 (or the pseudogene TRBV3-2) and TRBJ2-5; D not certain. The germline V and J ends were trimmed by 1 base and 5 bases, with 2 bases remaining between them. The CDR3 totals 11 residues. Germline CDR1 reads LGHDT; CDR2 reads YNNKEL (reference sequence). This chain's CDR3 is CASSQGETQYF. The DNA of the CDR3 is TGTGCCAGCAGCCAAGGGGAGACCCAGTACTTC.

The rearrangement uses TRBV12-1 and TRBJ1-2; TRBD1 reflects the table's D call only, with no check against the DNA. TRBV12-1 is a documented pseudogene. This CDR3 has 13 amino acids. The CDR3 bases are TGTGCCAGCAGGCGACAGAAAAACTATGGCTACACCTTC. Protein sequence: CASRRQKNYGYTF.

This chain connects TRBV2 to TRBJ2-7, with 8 bases aligning to TRBD1. J was trimmed by 4 bases and V by 6 bases; bases with no gene match: 11. The CDR3 contains 15 residues. CDR1 SNHLY and CDR2 FYNNEI come from the germline V gene. The CDR3 DNA sequence: TGTGCCAGCAGGGGAACAGGGGGGCCCAGGTACGAGCAGTACTTC. Protein: CASRGTGGPRYEQYF.

The rearrangement joins TRBV3-1 (or the pseudogene TRBV3-2) to TRBJ2-7; D may be TRBD2 (6 bases). Germline V gene data show CDR1 as LGHDT and CDR2 as YNNKEL (reference sequence). There are 16 residues in the CDR3. V lost 3 bases to trimming and J lost 3 bases, with 18 bases between them. The CDR3 loop reads CASSQEGMGKNYEQYF. DNA of the CDR3: TGTGCCAGCAGCCAGGAGGGTATGGGCAAAAACTACGAGCAGTACTTC.

This chain uses TRBV28 with TRBJ1-1; no definite D call. CDR3 length: 12 residues. V gave up 5 bases and J gave up 8 bases, with 12 bases separating them. Germline V lookup: CDR1 MDHEN, CDR2 SYDVKM. Here the CDR3 reads CASSLQREEAFF. CDR3 DNA sequence: TGTGCCAGCAGTCTGCAGCGGGAGGAAGCTTTCTTT.

This clone showed up just a few times. CDR3 DNA: TGTGCCAGCAGCTTAGATGCCAGGTCTGAAGCTTTCTTT. Translating gives CASSLDARSEAFF. The chain is built from TRBV7-8 and TRBJ1-1; D call uncertain. With 1 base removed from V and 6 bases from J, the gap between germline ends came to 9 bases. Germline V gene lookup returns CDR1 SGHVS and CDR2 FQNEAQ. CDR3 length equals 13 residues.

Here the CDR3 DNA reads TGTGCCAGCAGTTTATATGTTATAGGGACAGGGGCCCACGAGCAGTACTTC. It codes for CASSLYVIGTGAHEQYF. The chain is built from TRBV27 and TRBJ2-7; 10 bases line up with TRBD1. The CDR3 has 17 residues. V lost 1 base to trimming and J lost 5 bases; unmatched junction nucleotides: 11. Germline V gives CDR1 MNHEY, CDR2 SMNVEV (reference sequence).

The chain has TRBV5-1 and TRBJ1-2; D unresolved. Germline-derived CDR1 and CDR2 are SGHRS and YFSETQ. The CDR3 loop spans 13 amino acids. V gave up 1 base and J gave up 12 bases, with 16 bases separating them. This CDR3 is CASSLNGVSPHTF. CDR3 sequence (DNA): TGCGCCAGCAGCTTGAATGGGGTTTCGCCCCACACCTTC. Full variable domain (remainder filled in from reference TRBV5-1 and TRBJ1-2): KAGVTQTPRYLIKTRGQQVTLSCSPISGHRSVSWYQQTPGQGLQFLFEYFSETQRNKGNFPGRFSGRQFSNSRSEMNVSTLELGDSALYLCASSLNGVSPHTFGSGTRLTVV.

This chain connects TRBV5-1 to TRBJ1-2, with 8 nucleotides matching TRBD1. CDR1 and CDR2 (germline): SGHRS, YFSETQ. This CDR3 spans 15 amino acids. J gave up 5 bases and V 3 bases, and 9 bases lay outside the gene matches. The CDR3: CASSSGRQGSYGYTF. CDR3 bases: TGCGCCAGCAGCTCCGGCAGACAGGGGAGTTATGGCTACACCTTC. The whole variable domain, filled in from reference TRBV5-1 and TRBJ1-2, reads KAGVTQTPRYLIKTRGQQVTLSCSPISGHRSVSWYQQTPGQGLQFLFEYFSETQRNKGNFPGRFSGRQFSNSRSEMNVSTLELGDSALYLCASSSGRQGSYGYTFGSGTRLTVV.

This clone appeared once. This chain joins TRBV4-2 and TRBJ1-4; D is uncertain. V lost 5 bases to trimming and J lost 4 bases, with 11 bases between them. The germline CDR1 and CDR2 sequences are LGHNA and YNFKEQ. This CDR3 comprises 14 residues. Written as DNA, the CDR3 is TGTGCCAGCAGCTCCCAGGAGTTTAATGAAAAACTGTTTTTT. Encoded protein: CASSSQEFNEKLFF.

The rearrangement uses TRBV28 and TRBJ2-7, with 8 bases identical to TRBD2. The junction had 9 bases not matched to a gene; V was cut back by 7 bases and J by 4 bases. The CDR3 runs 14 residues. Germline V CDR1 and CDR2: MDHEN, SYDVKM. The CDR3, as DNA: TGTGCCAGCACCTCACTCGGGGGGGGGTACGAGCAGTACTTC. This translates into CASTSLGGGYEQYF.

This sequence joins TRBV10-3 and TRBJ1-2; no reliable D call. Germline CDR1 reads ENHRY; CDR2 reads SYGVKD. The CDR3 covers 12 residues. V was cut by 3 bases and J by 7 bases, with 9 bases left in between. CDR3 nucleotides: TGTGCCATCAGTGACCCAGGCTCTGGCTACACCTTC. Translating it yields CAISDPGSGYTF.

The CDR3 loop reads CASTSRDNTEAFF. The CDR3 bases are TGTGCCAGCACCAGCAGGGACAACACTGAAGCTTTCTTT. This chain joins TRBV6-6 and TRBJ1-1; D perhaps matches TRBD1 (5 bases). Between the trimmed V and J ends, which lost 7 bases and 2 bases, there was a span of 11 bases. Germline V gene sequence: CDR1 MNHNY, CDR2 SVGAGI (reference sequence). The CDR3 totals 13 residues.

V and J are TRBV9 and TRBJ2-2, with a tentative D call TRBD1 (5 bases). The V end lost 4 bases, the J end lost 1 base, and 14 bases lay between the germline ends. The germline gives CDR1 SGDLS, CDR2 YYNGEE. The CDR3 has 16 residues. The CDR3 sequence: CASSPRAGQNTGELFF. Here the CDR3 DNA reads TGTGCCAGCAGCCCTCGGGCTGGACAGAACACCGGGGAGCTGTTTTTT.

This chain uses TRBV7-9 with TRBJ2-2, with 11 bases matching TRBD1. V was clipped by 5 bases and J by 7 bases; unmatched bases: 15. The length of the CDR3 is 18 residues. The germline V gene has CDR1 SEHNR and CDR2 FQNEAQ (reference sequence). The CDR3 sequence is CASSPNIRTGGFRGELFF. The CDR3 DNA reads TGTGCCAGCAGCCCCAACATTAGGACAGGGGGCTTTCGCGGGGAGCTGTTTTTT.

The chain joins TRBV15 to TRBJ1-1, with no clear D. Looked up from germline, CDR1 is LNHNV and CDR2 is YYDKDF (reference sequence). V was trimmed by 8 bases and J by 0 bases, leaving 10 bases between them. This CDR3 spans 13 amino acids. CDR3 residues: CATAAGLNTEAFF. In nucleotides, the CDR3 is TGTGCCACCGCGGCGGGCCTGAACACTGAAGCTTTCTTT.

J is TRBJ1-4 and V is TRBV28; D ambiguous. Trimming took 6 bases from V and 10 from J, leaving 15 bases between them. CDR1 is MDHEN and CDR2 is SYDVKM in the germline V gene. This CDR3 comprises 13 residues. The CDR3 region has the DNA TGTGCCAGCAGCAACACACAAGGCCCAAAACTGTTTTTT. As protein: CASSNTQGPKLFF.

This clone showed up just once. The chain combines TRBV29-1 with TRBJ2-7; no clear D. The germline gives CDR1 SQVTM, CDR2 ANQGSEA. This CDR3 has 11 amino acids. V was clipped by 1 base and J by 4 bases, with 5 bases between them. CDR3 loop: CSVEGQYEQYF. In nucleotides, the CDR3 is TGCAGCGTTGAAGGCCAATACGAGCAGTACTTC.